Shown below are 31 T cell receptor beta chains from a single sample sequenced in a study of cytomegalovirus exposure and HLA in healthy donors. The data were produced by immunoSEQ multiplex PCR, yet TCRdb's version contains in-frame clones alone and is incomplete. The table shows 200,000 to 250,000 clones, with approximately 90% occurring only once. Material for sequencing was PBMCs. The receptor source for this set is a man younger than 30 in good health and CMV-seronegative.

This chain's CDR3 is CASSEWGENYEQYF. CDR3 sequence (DNA): TGTGCCAGCAGTGAGTGGGGGGAAAACTACGAGCAGTACTTC. V gene TRBV6-5 combines with J gene TRBJ2-7; the D gene is possibly TRBD2 (6 bases). Trimming stripped 5 bases from V and 3 bases from J, with 14 bases between. The CDR3 consists of 14 residues. CDR1 is MNHEY, CDR2 SVGAGI, per germline.

The CDR3 sequence: CASSTTGLVYEQYF. DNA of the CDR3: TGTGCCAGCAGCACGACAGGGCTCGTCTACGAGCAGTACTTC. The chain recombines TRBV7-2 with TRBJ2-7; TRBD1 aligns across 7 bases. V was clipped by 5 bases and J by 3 bases; unmatched bases: 7. The CDR3 contains 14 residues. Germline lookup yields CDR1 SGHTA and CDR2 FQGNSA.

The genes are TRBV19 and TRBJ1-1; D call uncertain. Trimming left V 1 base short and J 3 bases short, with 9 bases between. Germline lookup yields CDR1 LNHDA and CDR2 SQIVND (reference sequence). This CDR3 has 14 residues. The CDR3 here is CASSIVAGYTEAFF. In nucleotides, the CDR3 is TGTGCCAGTAGTATAGTTGCAGGCTACACTGAAGCTTTCTTT.

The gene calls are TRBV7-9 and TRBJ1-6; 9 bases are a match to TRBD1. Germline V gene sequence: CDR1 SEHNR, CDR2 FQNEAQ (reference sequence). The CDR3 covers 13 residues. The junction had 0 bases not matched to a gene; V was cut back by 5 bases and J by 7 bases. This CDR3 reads CASSGTGNSPLHF. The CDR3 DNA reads TGTGCCAGCAGCGGGACAGGGAATTCACCCCTCCACTTT.

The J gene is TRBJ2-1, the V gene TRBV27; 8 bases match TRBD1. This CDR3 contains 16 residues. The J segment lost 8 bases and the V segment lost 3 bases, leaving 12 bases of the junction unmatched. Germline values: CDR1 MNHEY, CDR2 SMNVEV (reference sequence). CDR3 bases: TGTGCCAGCAGTTTCTCAGGGGGCGCGGGTTGGTATGAGCAGTTCTTC. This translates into CASSFSGGAGWYEQFF.

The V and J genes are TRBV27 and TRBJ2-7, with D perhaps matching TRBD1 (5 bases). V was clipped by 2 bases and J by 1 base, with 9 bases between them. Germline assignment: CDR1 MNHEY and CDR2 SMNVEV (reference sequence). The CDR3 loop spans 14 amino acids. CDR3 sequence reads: CASSLTGSSYEQYF. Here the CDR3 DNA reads TGTGCCAGCAGTTTAACAGGCTCATCCTACGAGCAGTACTTC.

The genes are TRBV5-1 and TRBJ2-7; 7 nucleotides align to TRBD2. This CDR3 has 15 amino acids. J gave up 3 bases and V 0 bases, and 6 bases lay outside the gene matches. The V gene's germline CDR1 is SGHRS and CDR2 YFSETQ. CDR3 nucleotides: TGCGCCAGCAGCTTGGCGGCGGGAGTGGGCTACGAGCAGTACTTC. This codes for CASSLAAGVGYEQYF. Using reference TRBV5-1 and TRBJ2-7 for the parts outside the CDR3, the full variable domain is KAGVTQTPRYLIKTRGQQVTLSCSPISGHRSVSWYQQTPGQGLQFLFEYFSETQRNKGNFPGRFSGRQFSNSRSEMNVSTLELGDSALYLCASSLAAGVGYEQYFGPGTRLTVT.

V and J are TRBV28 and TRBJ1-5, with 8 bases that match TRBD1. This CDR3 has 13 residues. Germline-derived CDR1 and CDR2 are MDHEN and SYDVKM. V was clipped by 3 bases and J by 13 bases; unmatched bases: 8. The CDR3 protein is CASSFRVQGAQHF. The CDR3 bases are TGTGCCAGCAGTTTTCGGGTCCAGGGGGCTCAGCATTTT.

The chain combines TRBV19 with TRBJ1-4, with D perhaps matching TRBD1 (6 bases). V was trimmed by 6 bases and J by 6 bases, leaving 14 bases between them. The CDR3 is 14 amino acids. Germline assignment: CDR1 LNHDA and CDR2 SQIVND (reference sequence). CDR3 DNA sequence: TGTGCCAGTAGAACAATAGGACAGCATGAAAAACTGTTTTTT. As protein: CASRTIGQHEKLFF.

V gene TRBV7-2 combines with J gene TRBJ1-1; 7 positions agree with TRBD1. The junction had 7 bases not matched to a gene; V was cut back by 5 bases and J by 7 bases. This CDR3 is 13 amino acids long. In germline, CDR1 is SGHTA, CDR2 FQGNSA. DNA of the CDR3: TGTGCCAGCAGCCGTCGGACAGGACATGAAGCTTTCTTT. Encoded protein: CASSRRTGHEAFF.

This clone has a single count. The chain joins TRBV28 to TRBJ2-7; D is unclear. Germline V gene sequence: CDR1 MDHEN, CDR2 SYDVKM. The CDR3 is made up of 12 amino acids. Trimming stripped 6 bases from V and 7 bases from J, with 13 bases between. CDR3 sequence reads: CASSLGSREQYF. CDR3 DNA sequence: TGTGCCAGCAGCCTAGGTTCTCGGGAGCAGTACTTC. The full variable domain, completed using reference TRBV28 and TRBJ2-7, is DVKVTQSSRYLVKRTGEKVFLECVQDMDHENMFWYRQDPGLGLRLIYFSYDVKMKEKGDIPEGYSVSREKKERFSLILESASTNQTSMYLCASSLGSREQYFGPGTRLTVT.

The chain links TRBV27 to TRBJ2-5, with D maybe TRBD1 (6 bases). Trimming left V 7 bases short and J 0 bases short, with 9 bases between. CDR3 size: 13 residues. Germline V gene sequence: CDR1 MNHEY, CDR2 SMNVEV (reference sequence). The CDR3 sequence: CASKRQDQETQYF. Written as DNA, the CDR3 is TGTGCCAGCAAGAGACAGGACCAAGAGACCCAGTACTTC.

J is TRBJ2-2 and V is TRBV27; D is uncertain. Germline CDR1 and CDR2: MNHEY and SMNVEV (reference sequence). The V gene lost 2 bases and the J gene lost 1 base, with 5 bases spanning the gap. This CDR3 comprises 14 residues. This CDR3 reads CASSLRGNTGELFF. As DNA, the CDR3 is TGTGCCAGCAGTTTAAGAGGGAACACCGGGGAGCTGTTTTTT.

The CDR3 bases are TGTGCCTTCAATAGCGGGAGCTTAATAGATACGCAGTATTTT. Translating gives CAFNSGSLIDTQYF. The chain couples TRBV30 to TRBJ2-3; TRBD2 agrees at 9 bases. CDR1 and CDR2 from the germline V gene are GTSNPN and SVGIG (reference sequence). The CDR3 consists of 14 residues. Losses at the gene ends were 7 bases for V and 5 bases for J; bases not matched to a gene: 10.

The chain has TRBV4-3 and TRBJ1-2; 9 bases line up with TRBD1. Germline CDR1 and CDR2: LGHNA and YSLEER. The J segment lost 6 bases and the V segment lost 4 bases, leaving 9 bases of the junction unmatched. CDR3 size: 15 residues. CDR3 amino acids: CASSPKDRGSHGYTF. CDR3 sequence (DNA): TGCGCCAGCAGCCCGAAGGACAGGGGATCCCATGGCTACACCTTC.

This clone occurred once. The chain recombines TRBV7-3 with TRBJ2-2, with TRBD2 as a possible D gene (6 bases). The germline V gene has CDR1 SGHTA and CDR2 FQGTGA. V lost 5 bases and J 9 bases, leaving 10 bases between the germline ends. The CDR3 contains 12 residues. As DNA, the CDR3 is TGTGCCAGCAGCCCTGGGGGGAGGGAGCTGTTTTTT. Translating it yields CASSPGGRELFF.

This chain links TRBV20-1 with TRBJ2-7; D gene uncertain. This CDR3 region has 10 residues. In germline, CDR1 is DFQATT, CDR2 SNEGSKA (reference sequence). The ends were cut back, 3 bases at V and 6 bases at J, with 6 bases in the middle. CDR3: CSASTREQYF. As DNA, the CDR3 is TGCAGTGCTAGTACTCGCGAGCAGTACTTC.

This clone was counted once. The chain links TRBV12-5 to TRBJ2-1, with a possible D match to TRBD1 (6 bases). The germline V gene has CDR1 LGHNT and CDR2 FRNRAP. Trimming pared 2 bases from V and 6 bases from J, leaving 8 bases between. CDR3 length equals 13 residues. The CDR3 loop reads CASGLPTGNEQFF. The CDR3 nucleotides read TGTGCTAGTGGTTTGCCGACAGGCAATGAGCAGTTCTTC.

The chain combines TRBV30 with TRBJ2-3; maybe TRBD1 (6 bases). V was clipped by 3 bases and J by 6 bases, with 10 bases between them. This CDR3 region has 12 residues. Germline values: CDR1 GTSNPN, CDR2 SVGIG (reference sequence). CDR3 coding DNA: TGTGCCTGGAGCAGGGGATCGGATACGCAGTATTTT. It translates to CAWSRGSDTQYF.

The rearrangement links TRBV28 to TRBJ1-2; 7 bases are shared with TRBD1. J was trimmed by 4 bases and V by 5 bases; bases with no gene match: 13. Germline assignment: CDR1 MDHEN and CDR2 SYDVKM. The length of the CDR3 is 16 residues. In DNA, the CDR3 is TGTGCCAGCAGTCCCGCCGGGACAGAGTTTTTCTATGGCTACACCTTC. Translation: CASSPAGTEFFYGYTF.

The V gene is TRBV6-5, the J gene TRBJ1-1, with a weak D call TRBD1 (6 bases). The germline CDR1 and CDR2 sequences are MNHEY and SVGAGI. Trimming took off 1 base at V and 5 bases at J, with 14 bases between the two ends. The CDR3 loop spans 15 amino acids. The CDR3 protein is CASSYFTGSGTEAFF. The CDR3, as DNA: TGTGCCAGCAGTTACTTTACAGGGTCGGGGACTGAAGCTTTCTTT.

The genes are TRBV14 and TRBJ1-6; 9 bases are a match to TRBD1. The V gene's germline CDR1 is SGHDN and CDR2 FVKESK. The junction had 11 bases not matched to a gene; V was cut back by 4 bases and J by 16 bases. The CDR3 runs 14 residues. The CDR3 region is CASSPPGQGKSLHF. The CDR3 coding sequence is TGTGCCAGCAGCCCACCTGGACAGGGGAAGTCGCTCCACTTT.

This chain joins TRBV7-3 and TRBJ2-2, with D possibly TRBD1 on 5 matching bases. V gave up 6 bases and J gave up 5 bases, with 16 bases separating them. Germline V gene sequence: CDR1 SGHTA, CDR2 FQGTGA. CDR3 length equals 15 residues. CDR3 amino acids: CASSPQGVKTGELFF. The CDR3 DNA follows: TGTGCCAGCAGTCCCCAAGGGGTGAAGACCGGGGAGCTGTTTTTT.

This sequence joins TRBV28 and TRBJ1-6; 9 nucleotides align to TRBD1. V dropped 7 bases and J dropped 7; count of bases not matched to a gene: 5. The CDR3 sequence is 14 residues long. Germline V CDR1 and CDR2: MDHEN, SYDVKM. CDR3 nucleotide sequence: TGTGCCAGCATTACAGGGGGCGCGAATTCACCCCTCCACTTT. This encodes CASITGGANSPLHF.

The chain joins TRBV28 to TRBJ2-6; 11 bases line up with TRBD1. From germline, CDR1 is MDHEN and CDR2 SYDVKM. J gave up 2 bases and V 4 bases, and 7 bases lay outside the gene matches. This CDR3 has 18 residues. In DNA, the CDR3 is TGTGCCAGCAGTTCATCGGGACAGGGGGAAACTGGGGCCAACGTCCTGACTTTC. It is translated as CASSSSGQGETGANVLTF.

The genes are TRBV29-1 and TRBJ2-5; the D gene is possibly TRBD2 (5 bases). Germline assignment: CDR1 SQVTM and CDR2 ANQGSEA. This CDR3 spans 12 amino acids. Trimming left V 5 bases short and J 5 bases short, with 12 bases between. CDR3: CSVCEGFETQYF. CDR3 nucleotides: TGCAGCGTTTGTGAGGGCTTTGAGACCCAGTACTTC.

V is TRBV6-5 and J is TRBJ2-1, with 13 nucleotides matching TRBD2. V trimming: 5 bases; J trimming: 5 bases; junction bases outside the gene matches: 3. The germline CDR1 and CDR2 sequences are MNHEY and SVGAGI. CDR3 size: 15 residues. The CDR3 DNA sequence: TGTGCCAGCAGTCCCGGGACTAGCGGGAACAATGAGCAGTTCTTC. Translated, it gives CASSPGTSGNNEQFF.

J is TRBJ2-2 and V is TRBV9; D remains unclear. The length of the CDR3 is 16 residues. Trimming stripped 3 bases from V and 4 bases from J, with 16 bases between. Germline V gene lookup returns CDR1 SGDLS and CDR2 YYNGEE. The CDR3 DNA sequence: TGTGCCAGCAGCGAGTCGGTCCAAAGTGGCACCGGGGAGCTGTTTTTT. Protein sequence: CASSESVQSGTGELFF.

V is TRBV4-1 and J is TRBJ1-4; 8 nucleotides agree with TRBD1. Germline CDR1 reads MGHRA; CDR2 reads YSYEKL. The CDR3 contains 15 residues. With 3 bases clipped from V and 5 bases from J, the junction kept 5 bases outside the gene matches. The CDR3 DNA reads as TGCGCCAGCAGCCACCCCCGGGACAGGAATGAAAAACTGTTTTTT. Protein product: CASSHPRDRNEKLFF.

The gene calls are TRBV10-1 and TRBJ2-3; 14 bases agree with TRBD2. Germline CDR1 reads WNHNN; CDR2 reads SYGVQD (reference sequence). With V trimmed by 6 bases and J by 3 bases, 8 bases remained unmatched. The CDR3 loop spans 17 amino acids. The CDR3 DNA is TGCGCCAGCAGCTCCGGGACTAGCGGGAGATGGACAGATACGCAGTATTTT. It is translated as CASSSGTSGRWTDTQYF.

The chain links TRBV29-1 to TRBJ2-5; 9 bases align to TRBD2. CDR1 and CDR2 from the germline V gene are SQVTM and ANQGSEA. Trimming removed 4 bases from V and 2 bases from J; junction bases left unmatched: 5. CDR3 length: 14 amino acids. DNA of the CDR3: TGCAGCGTTGTTCTAGCGGGAACTCAAGAGACCCAGTACTTC. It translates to CSVVLAGTQETQYF.